Listed below are T cell receptor beta chains from one sample, sequenced in a study of blood T cell repertoires in COVID-19. Some clones are missing from TCRdb's copy, which holds only in-frame ones; the method was immunoSEQ multiplex PCR. The sample holds under 40,000 clones; around 73% are singletons and the top ten take roughly 7.3%. The specimen sequenced was peripheral blood. Receptors originate from a woman aged 60-75 years with acute or convalescent COVID-19. The CDR3 runs from the conserved cysteine through the conserved F or W.

>TRBJ1-1|TRBV30
CAWRPRTGNTEAFF
>TRBJ1-2|TRBV2
CASASGTGDLYGYTF
>TRBJ1-5|TRBV5-6
CASSRKGGSQPQHF
>TRBJ2-5|TRBV7-9
CASSQNLAGGTQYF
>TRBJ1-5|TRBV12-1
CASSLWTGDNQPQHF
>TRBJ1-5|TRBV5-8
CASRTIQGGEEPQHF
>TRBJ2-5|TRBV2
CAVADSGSNQETQYF
>TRBJ1-2|TRBV10-3
CAISSGAEGYTF
>TRBJ1-4|TRBV2
CASSEGPTGADGKLFF
>TRBJ2-2|TRBV5-5
CASSLELVGTGELFF
>TRBJ1-1|TRBV25-1
CASSAVGATEAFF
>TRBJ2-1|TRBV7-9
CASSFPSGGAAGSYNEQFF
>TRBJ2-3|TRBV14
CASSQGDYLTDTQYF
>TRBJ2-3|TRBV2
CASSGGLGAHTQYF
>TRBJ2-3|TRBV6-5
CASRRESQHTQYF
>TRBJ1-2|TRBV4-1
CASSHPGQGNYGYTF
>TRBJ1-1|TRBV13
CASSLLGYTEAFF
>TRBJ1-2|TRBV5-1
CASSGGQTYGYTF
>TRBJ1-3|TRBV2
CASSADFPGQGRGGNTIYF